This T cell receptor (beta chain) appears in the sequencing data of a study of blood T cells in healthy people across ages. Study information: Every two T cells gave about one barcoded beta molecule via template switching. Findings of the study overall: Older individuals had lower TCR beta diversity per million T cells (the decline was roughly linear). Naive CD4+ cells and diversity were both higher in long-lived donors than in aged donors.

Germline assignment: CDR1 MNHNY and CDR2 SVGAGI (reference sequence). There are 14 residues in the CDR3. The ends lost 6 bases at V and 5 bases at J; junction bases unmatched: 7. Next came a second PCR, run for about 6 to 11 cycles, which used a sample-barcoded 5' primer along with a J-beta primer mix. TCRdb called the 5' RACE reads again in MiXCR, with one record for every CDR3 protein. The sample holds around 1,000,000 distinct CDR3 sequences, approximately 25% seen once. In the case of this clonotype: Its antigen is not identified.

The sample also formed part of further work on T cells of mothers and their children.

The receptor's source is a girl aged 2 to 9 in good health. This sequence joins TRBV6-6 and TRBJ2-1, with TRBD1 identical over 7 bases. Sequencing input: blood. CDR3 in DNA: TGTGCCAGCAGCGCAGGGGGTGGGCACAATGAGCAGTTCTTC. Translated: CASSAGGGHNEQFF.